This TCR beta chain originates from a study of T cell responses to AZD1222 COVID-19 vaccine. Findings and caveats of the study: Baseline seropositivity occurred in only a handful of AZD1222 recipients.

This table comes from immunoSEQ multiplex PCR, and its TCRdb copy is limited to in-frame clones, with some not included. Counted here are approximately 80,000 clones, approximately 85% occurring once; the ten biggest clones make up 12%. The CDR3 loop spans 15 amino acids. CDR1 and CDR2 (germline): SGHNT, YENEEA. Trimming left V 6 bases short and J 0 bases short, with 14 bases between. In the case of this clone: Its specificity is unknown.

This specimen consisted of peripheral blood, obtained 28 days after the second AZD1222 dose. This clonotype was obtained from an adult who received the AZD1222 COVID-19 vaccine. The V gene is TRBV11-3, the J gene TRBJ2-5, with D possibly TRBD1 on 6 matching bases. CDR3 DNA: TGTGCCAGCAGTTATGGACAGAGCTACCAAGAGACCCAGTACTTC. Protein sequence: CASSYGQSYQETQYF. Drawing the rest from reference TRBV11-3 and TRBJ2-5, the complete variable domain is EAGVVQSPRYKIIEKKQPVAFWCNPISGHNTLYWYLQNLGQGPELLIRYENEEAVDDSQLPKDRFSAERLKGVDSTLKIQPAELGDSAVYLCASSYGQSYQETQYFGPGTRLLVL.